The 15 T cell receptor beta chains below were found in one sample sequenced in a study of cytomegalovirus exposure and HLA in healthy donors. The PCR contained 60 Vbeta and 13 Jbeta primers. Sequenced by immunoSEQ multiplex PCR; TCRdb stores in-frame clones only, minus some. The sample has approximately 190,000 clones, approximately 78% seen once. The sequenced material came from PBMCs. These receptors originate from a woman aged 50 to 60 in good health and CMV-seropositive.

Concerning this clone itself: One end of the junction does not line up with germline, which may come from a read error. The chain carries TRBV28 and TRBJ2-7; tentatively, D is TRBD1 (7 bases). The CDR3 has 14 amino acids. The germline V gene encodes CDR1 MDHEN and CDR2 SYDVKM. The CDR3 region has the DNA TGTGCCAGCAGCTTCCAGGGGGGTTCCTACGAGCAGCACTTC. Translating it yields CASSFQGGSYEQHF.

The sample holds a few counts of this clone. The J gene is TRBJ1-6, the V gene TRBV30; 9 positions match TRBD1. The CDR3 is 17 residues long. Germline V CDR1 and CDR2: GTSNPN, SVGIG (reference sequence). The V gene end was trimmed by 4 bases and the J gene end by 7 bases; junction bases not matched to a gene: 14. The CDR3 DNA sequence: TGTGCCTGGACTCCCGCCGGGACAGGGACGGAGAATTCACCCCTCCACTTT. Translating gives CAWTPAGTGTENSPLHF.

The genes are TRBV5-1 and TRBJ2-7; TRBD2 matches at 15 bases. This CDR3 comprises 15 residues. The V gene end was trimmed by 6 bases and the J gene end by 6 bases; junction bases not matched to a gene: 7. CDR1 SGHRS and CDR2 YFSETQ come from the germline V gene. DNA for the CDR3: TGCGCCAGCAACCCGGGACTAGCGGGGGGCTCCGAGCAGTACTTC. It encodes CASNPGLAGGSEQYF.

This clone was counted a few times. The chain employs TRBV7-9 and TRBJ1-6, with D possibly being TRBD1 (5 bases). Germline V CDR1 and CDR2: SEHNR, FQNEAQ (reference sequence). Trimming took 5 bases from V and 7 from J, leaving 21 bases between them. This CDR3 has 17 amino acids. The CDR3 loop reads CASSPDTGDRANSPLHF. The DNA for the CDR3 is TGTGCCAGCAGCCCCGACACAGGCGACCGTGCGAATTCACCCCTCCACTTT.

The chain combines TRBV30 with TRBJ1-1; the D is unclear. CDR3 length equals 12 residues. Germline V gene lookup returns CDR1 GTSNPN and CDR2 SVGIG (reference sequence). The V and J ends lost 1 base and 6 bases respectively, with 9 bases between them. CDR3 amino acids: CAWSGGKSEAFF. CDR3 coding DNA: TGTGCCTGGAGTGGCGGCAAGTCTGAAGCTTTCTTT.

V and J are TRBV7-8 and TRBJ2-7, with 9 bases fitting TRBD1. The V gene end was trimmed by 1 base and the J gene end by 6 bases; junction bases not matched to a gene: 4. From germline, CDR1 is SGHVS and CDR2 FQNEAQ. The CDR3 consists of 14 residues. DNA of the CDR3: TGTGCCAGCAGCTTAGGGGACAGGGTGACCGAGCAGTACTTC. Amino acid sequence: CASSLGDRVTEQYF.

To note about this clone: One junction end disagrees with the germline gene, perhaps due to a read error. The V gene is TRBV7-9, the J gene TRBJ1-1; tentatively, D is TRBD1 (5 bases). Germline V gene data show CDR1 as SEHNR and CDR2 as FQNEAQ (reference sequence). The length of the CDR3 is 12 residues. The CDR3 sequence is CSSSLVGRDSFF. The CDR3 bases are TGTTCCAGCAGCTTAGTGGGCAGGGATTCTTTCTTT.

V and J are TRBV19 and TRBJ1-1; D is possibly TRBD1 (6 bases). The germline V gene encodes CDR1 LNHDA and CDR2 SQIVND (reference sequence). The CDR3 consists of 13 residues. Trimming took off 3 bases at V and 8 bases at J, with 13 bases between the two ends. CDR3 DNA sequence: TGTGCCAGTAGTATCTTCGGGGGGACAGAAGCTTTCTTT. Amino acids: CASSIFGGTEAFF.

The V gene is TRBV28, the J gene TRBJ2-7; a possible D gene is TRBD1 (5 bases). Deletions cut 5 bases from V and 6 bases from J, with 11 bases between. This CDR3 has 12 amino acids. Germline V gene sequence: CDR1 MDHEN, CDR2 SYDVKM. The CDR3 sequence is CASSPQGIEQYF. The CDR3 nucleotides read TGTGCCAGCAGTCCCCAGGGCATCGAGCAGTACTTC. The entire variable domain, with the rest obtained from reference TRBV28 and TRBJ2-7, is as follows: DVKVTQSSRYLVKRTGEKVFLECVQDMDHENMFWYRQDPGLGLRLIYFSYDVKMKEKGDIPEGYSVSREKKERFSLILESASTNQTSMYLCASSPQGIEQYFGPGTRLTVT.

V usage is TRBV11-1 and J usage is TRBJ2-1; D is possibly TRBD2 (7 bases). The CDR3 has 14 residues. Germline V gene data show CDR1 as SGHAT and CDR2 as FQDESV (reference sequence). V was shortened by 5 bases and J by 4 bases, with 12 bases between the two germline ends. CDR3 residues: CASSRGDKYNEQFF. In DNA form, the CDR3 reads TGTGCCAGCAGCCGGGGGGACAAATACAATGAGCAGTTCTTC.

The chain uses TRBV28 and TRBJ2-2, with D possibly being TRBD1 (6 bases). Germline V gives CDR1 MDHEN, CDR2 SYDVKM. The CDR3 sequence is 14 residues long. V shed 6 bases and J shed 4 bases, with 12 bases lying between them. CDR3 region: CASSLTGFTGELFF. The CDR3 DNA is TGTGCCAGCAGCCTAACAGGGTTCACCGGGGAGCTGTTTTTT.

V gene TRBV6-5 combines with J gene TRBJ1-6; D uncertain. The V end was cut by 8 bases, the J end by 7 bases, with 12 bases between. Germline CDR1 is MNHEY and CDR2 is SVGAGI. The CDR3 sequence is 13 residues long. This CDR3 reads CASHKKQNSPLHF. The CDR3 DNA follows: TGTGCCAGCCATAAAAAACAGAATTCACCCCTCCACTTT.

A note on this clone: The junction and the germline gene differ at one end; a read error may be behind it. The CDR3 DNA reads TGTTCCAGCAGCTTAGGAAGCCGTGGGCCCCAAGAGACCCAGTACTTC. This encodes CSSSLGSRGPQETQYF. The rearrangement uses TRBV7-9 and TRBJ2-5; D is undetermined. Germline V lookup: CDR1 SEHNR, CDR2 FQNEAQ (reference sequence). The CDR3 is 16 amino acids. Using reference TRBV7-9 and TRBJ2-5 for the parts outside the CDR3, the full variable domain is DTGVSQNPRHKITKRGQNVTFRCDPISEHNRLYWYRQTLGQGPEFLTYFQNEAQLEKSRLLSDRFSAERPKGSFSTLEIQRTEQGDSAMYLCSSSLGSRGPQETQYFGPGTRLLVL.

The rearrangement joins TRBV19 to TRBJ2-2; 8 bases are a match to TRBD1. The CDR3 is made up of 15 amino acids. Germline CDR1 is LNHDA and CDR2 is SQIVND (reference sequence). Trimming removed 7 bases from V and 1 base from J; junction bases left unmatched: 5. In DNA, the CDR3 is TGTGCCAGTACCACCGGGACAGGGAACACCGGGGAGCTGTTTTTT. Its protein product is CASTTGTGNTGELFF.

The V gene is TRBV28, the J gene TRBJ1-3; no clear D gene. The CDR3 length is 15 residues. CDR1 and CDR2 from the germline V gene are MDHEN and SYDVKM. With 1 base removed from V and 2 bases from J, the gap between germline ends came to 9 bases. The CDR3 DNA is TGTGCCAGCAGTTTATTCGCGGCACCTGGAAACACCATATATTTT. Translated, it gives CASSLFAAPGNTIYF.